These 7 T cell receptor beta chains were sequenced from one sample in a study of tumor-infiltrating lymphocytes in primary liver carcinoma. The authors took blood RNA from unsorted whole blood and also extracted germline DNA. A constant-region primer primed TCR beta cDNA synthesis from 400 to 550 ng of total RNA. Construction of TCR beta libraries relied on three successive nested multiplex PCR rounds employing slightly modified ARM-PCR. The two initial PCR rounds, around 11 cycles each, used TRBV1-TRBV30 forward and C-beta reverse primers. TCRdb processed the multiplex PCR reads anew with MiXCR; each CDR3 protein has one entry. The table shows about 350,000 distinct CDR3 sequences, with 65% occurring only once. The sequenced sample was peripheral blood. Source of these receptors: a man in his forties with primary liver carcinoma and hepatitis B virus infection.

The chain joins TRBV11-2 to TRBJ2-1; 10 bases are shared with TRBD1. Germline lookup yields CDR1 SGHAT and CDR2 FQNNGV. V shed 5 bases and J 10 bases; nucleotides not matched to a gene: 11. The CDR3 loop spans 15 amino acids. Here the CDR3 reads CASSIGTGAYHEQFF. Here the CDR3 DNA reads TGTGCCAGCAGCATTGGGACAGGGGCCTACCACGAGCAGTTCTTC.

Comment on this clonotype: A junction end diverges from the germline sequence, so it may reflect a read error. The CDR3 nucleotides are TGTGCCAGTAGCCCTAGCGGGACCCGACAAGAGACCCATTACTTC. Translation: CASSPSGTRQETHYF. The chain employs TRBV11-2 and TRBJ2-5, with 9 bases fitting TRBD2. CDR3 length equals 15 residues. Germline CDR1 reads SGHAT; CDR2 reads FQNNGV.

This clonotype has at least ten counts. The rearrangement links TRBV11-2 to TRBJ1-1, with 10 bases fitting TRBD1. The V segment lost 5 bases and the J segment 7 bases; nucleotides outside the gene matches: 4. The length of the CDR3 is 13 residues. CDR1 and CDR2 (germline): SGHAT, FQNNGV. The CDR3 spells CASSKGQGSEAFF. The CDR3 DNA reads TGTGCCAGCAGCAAGGGACAGGGGAGTGAAGCTTTCTTT.

Of note for this clonotype: A clone one base away is much larger, so this may be a read error. The chain uses TRBV6-6 and TRBJ2-2; D remains unclear. Trimming pared 6 bases from V and 3 bases from J, leaving 11 bases between. The CDR3 loop spans 14 amino acids. Germline CDR1 and CDR2: MNHNY and SVGAGI (reference sequence). The CDR3 here is CASRQTVDTGELFF. The CDR3 region has the DNA TGTGCCAGCAGGCAGACGGTGGACACCGGGGAGCTGTTTTTT.

This clonotype was counted at least ten times. V and J are TRBV6-2 or TRBV6-3 and TRBJ2-7; D is ambiguous. The germline V gene encodes CDR1 MNHEY and CDR2 SVGEGT. Deletions cut 6 bases from V and 1 base from J, with 13 bases between. This CDR3 has 14 residues. In DNA form, the CDR3 reads TGTGCCAGCAGAGAGAGAGGTGGGTCCTACGAGCAGTACTTC. It codes for CASRERGGSYEQYF.

This clonotype has just one count. This chain connects TRBV11-2 to TRBJ2-1, with D maybe TRBD1 (6 bases). V gave up 4 bases and J gave up 12 bases, with 22 bases separating them. CDR1 SGHAT and CDR2 FQNNGV come from the germline V gene. This CDR3 contains 15 residues. CDR3 amino acids: CASSSGTWAKDVQFF. In DNA form, the CDR3 reads TGTGCCAGCAGCTCCGGGACATGGGCTAAGGATGTGCAGTTCTTC.

Comments on this clonotype: With a much larger clone just one base away, this may be a read error. The chain combines TRBV11-2 with TRBJ2-2, with 10 bases identical to TRBD2. The CDR3 totals 15 residues. Germline V gene sequence: CDR1 SGHAT, CDR2 FQNNGV. The CDR3 DNA is TGTGCCAGCAGCTTCGGACTAGCGGACACCAGGGAGCTGTTTTTT. Residues: CASSFGLADTRELFF.